This T cell receptor (beta chain) was sequenced in a study of PD-L1 blockade in urothelial cancer. Overall study context: Of roughly 30 patients, around 25 were males with bladder-origin urothelial cancer. Samples of blood were analyzed 3 weeks (second dose) and 6 weeks after treatment start. Median blood clonality was around 0.074, with tens of thousands of unique TCRs. The study, taken as a whole, reports: Having blood TCR clonality under the median before treatment predicted better survival.

Sequenced by immunoSEQ multiplex PCR; TCRdb stores in-frame clones only, minus some. The data show about 24,000 clones, with around 88% seen just once and around 3.3% held by the top ten. Remarks on this clone: Its target is unknown.

CDR1 SGHTA and CDR2 FQGNSA come from the germline V gene. The CDR3 spans 13 residues. Deletions cut 9 bases from V and 1 base from J, with 12 bases between. The starting material was PBMCs, obtained around atezolizumab (anti-PD-L1) treatment. This rearrangement joins TRBV7-2 to TRBJ1-2; unclear D gene. The source of this sequence is a man in his fifties or sixties with urothelial cancer. The CDR3 nucleotides are TGTGCCAGTAACAGATTATTTAACTATGGCTACACCTTC. Its translation: CASNRLFNYGYTF.